This TCR beta chain was recorded in a study of blood T cells in healthy people across ages. Study results and limitations: Age advanced and TCR beta diversity per million T cells fell, roughly linearly. CMV status of donors was unknown, possibly confounding expanded clonotype changes.

The sample holds one count of this clonotype. As yet, its antigen is unknown. Trimming at V came to 1 base and at J to 3 bases, leaving 4 bases not matched to a gene. CDR1 is SGHTA and CDR2 is FQGNSA in the germline V gene. The CDR3 sequence is 16 residues long. Combining a sample-barcoded 5' primer with a J-beta primer mix, a second PCR ran for roughly 6 to 11 cycles. TCRdb used MiXCR to reprocess the 5' RACE reads, holding one entry per CDR3 protein. The sample lists some 1.8 million distinct CDR3 sequences, about two fifths occurring once. This TCR came from a human donor in good health. This rearrangement joins TRBV7-2 to TRBJ2-2, with TRBD1 identical over 8 bases. The sequencing input was blood. As DNA, the CDR3 is TGTGCCAGCAGCTTAGTAGGGACAGGCCACACCGGGGAGCTGTTTTTT. It is translated as CASSLVGTGHTGELFF. Complete variable domain (other parts from reference TRBV7-2 and TRBJ2-2): GAGVSQSPSNKVTEKGKDVELRCDPISGHTALYWYRQSLGQGLEFLIYFQGNSAPDKSGLPSDRFSAERTGGSVSTLTIQRTQQEDSAVYLCASSLVGTGHTGELFFGEGSRLTVL.